Following are 6 T cell receptor beta chains from one sample sequenced in a study of CD8 T cells in ankylosing spondylitis. Each CDR3 protein gets one entry after TCRdb re-called the 5' RACE reads with MiXCR. The sample lists 35,000 or so distinct CDR3 sequences, 6% occurring once. What was sequenced was blood, either unsorted or a sorted T cell fraction (not recorded which). These receptor sequences come from a male donor with ankylosing spondylitis or in good health (not recorded which).

This clonotype was counted many times. The chain carries TRBV9 and TRBJ2-3; D gene uncertain. The length of the CDR3 is 13 residues. Per the germline V gene, CDR1 is SGDLS and CDR2 is YYNGEE. V was clipped by 7 bases and J by 6 bases, with 15 bases between them. The CDR3 protein is CASAFSLRDTQYF. The CDR3 DNA sequence: TGTGCCAGCGCGTTCTCACTGCGGGATACGCAGTATTTT.

This clonotype was counted many times. The chain combines TRBV7-3 with TRBJ2-3, with a possible D match to TRBD2 (6 bases). The germline gives CDR1 SGHTA, CDR2 FQGTGA. This CDR3 has 16 residues. Trimming removed 0 bases from V and 1 base from J, with 11 bases in between. CDR3 sequence (DNA): TGTGCCAGCAGCTTAACTGGTTCGGGAGGCACAGATACGCAGTATTTT. It codes for CASSLTGSGGTDTQYF. Based on the CDR3 plus reference TRBV7-3 and TRBJ2-3, the full variable domain is GAGVSQTPSNKVTEKGKYVELRCDPISGHTALYWYRQSLGQGPEFLIYFQGTGAADDSGLPNDRFFAVRPEGSVSTLKIQRTERGDSAVYLCASSLTGSGGTDTQYFGPGTRLTVL.

Many counts were recorded for this clonotype. Germline is not matched at one junction end, which may reflect a read error. This chain links TRBV6-5 with TRBJ1-1; a weak D match, TRBD1 (6 bases). There are 12 residues in the CDR3. Germline V gene sequence: CDR1 MNHEY, CDR2 SVGAGI. Here the CDR3 reads CASSYPTRTVRF. The CDR3 DNA is TGTGCCAGCAGTTACCCCACCAGGACAGTACGCTTT.

This clonotype was detected many times. The rearrangement joins TRBV15 to TRBJ2-1; the D is unclear. Germline values: CDR1 LNHNV, CDR2 YYDKDF (reference sequence). V was shortened by 3 bases and J by 8 bases, with 14 bases between the two germline ends. The CDR3 runs to 14 residues. CDR3: CATSRNSAGYEQFF. The CDR3, as DNA: TGTGCCACCAGCAGGAACTCTGCAGGCTATGAGCAGTTCTTC.

This clonotype has at least ten counts. The chain employs TRBV27 and TRBJ1-1; 12 nucleotides align to TRBD1. The CDR3 spans 17 residues. With 8 bases clipped from V and 3 bases from J, the junction kept 13 bases outside the gene matches. Germline V gene lookup returns CDR1 MNHEY and CDR2 SMNVEV (reference sequence). In nucleotides, the CDR3 is TGTGCCAGCTCAGCGTGGGACAGGGGGCTCTTCGACACTGAAGCTTTCTTT. Its protein is CASSAWDRGLFDTEAFF.

This clonotype was observed at least ten times. Germline and junction disagree at one end, which may indicate a read error. The rearrangement joins TRBV6-5 to TRBJ1-1, with D perhaps TRBD1 (5 bases). The CDR3 sequence is 12 residues long. The germline gives CDR1 MNHEY, CDR2 SVGAGI. The DNA of the CDR3 is TGTGCCAGCGGGCGGGGGAACTCTGAAGCTTTCTTT. It encodes CASGRGNSEAFF.